The 9 T cell receptor beta chains in this list originate from one sample, sequenced in a study of T cell responses to AZD1222 COVID-19 vaccine. Sequencing was performed with immunoSEQ multiplex PCR; in TCRdb, only in-frame clones are kept and a portion is missing. This table has approximately 100,000 clones, 90% appearing once. Sample: peripheral blood, taken 28 days after the second AZD1222 dose. The receptors were sampled from an adult who received the AZD1222 COVID-19 vaccine.

In this sample, this clone turned up once. This chain joins TRBV7-9 and TRBJ2-7, with D hard to call. From germline, CDR1 is SEHNR and CDR2 FQNEAQ (reference sequence). Trimming removed 2 bases at V and 2 bases at J, with 7 bases between. There are 13 residues in the CDR3. The CDR3 protein is CASSLRATYEQYF. DNA of the CDR3: TGTGCCAGCAGCTTAAGGGCGACCTACGAGCAGTACTTC.

DNA of the CDR3: TGTGCCAGCAGTTACTCATTGAACACTGAAGCTTTCTTT. This sequence encodes CASSYSLNTEAFF. V is TRBV6-5 and J is TRBJ1-1; D ambiguous. The CDR3 spans 13 residues. Trimming removed 0 bases at V and 0 bases at J, with 2 bases between. CDR1 MNHEY and CDR2 SVGAGI come from the germline V gene.

V usage is TRBV5-1 and J usage is TRBJ2-3; a weak D match, TRBD1 (5 bases). V lost 1 base, J lost 6 bases, and 9 bases lay in between. Germline V CDR1 and CDR2: SGHRS, YFSETQ. CDR3 length equals 13 residues. CDR3 loop: CASSLFRVDTQYF. The CDR3 DNA reads TGCGCCAGCAGCTTGTTCAGGGTGGATACGCAGTATTTT.

This rearrangement joins TRBV6-5 to TRBJ2-1; D may be TRBD1 (5 bases). V lost 6 bases and J 6 bases, leaving 12 bases between the germline ends. Germline lookup yields CDR1 MNHEY and CDR2 SVGAGI. The CDR3 consists of 13 residues. CDR3 in amino acids: CASSPDSFNEQFF. Written as DNA, the CDR3 is TGTGCCAGCAGCCCCGACAGTTTCAATGAGCAGTTCTTC.

The chain links TRBV7-8 to TRBJ2-5; D remains ambiguous. CDR3 length: 12 residues. V was clipped by 2 bases and J by 4 bases, with 5 bases between them. Germline V gene sequence: CDR1 SGHVS, CDR2 FQNEAQ. In DNA, the CDR3 is TGTGCCAGCAGCTTATCGGCAGAGACCCAGTACTTC. It is translated as CASSLSAETQYF. Drawing the rest from reference TRBV7-8 and TRBJ2-5, the complete variable domain is GAGVSQSPRYKVAKRGQDVALRCDPISGHVSLFWYQQALGQGPEFLTYFQNEAQLDKSGLPSDRFFAERPEGSVSTLKIQRTQQEDSAVYLCASSLSAETQYFGPGTRLLVL.

The gene calls are TRBV5-6 and TRBJ1-1; D unclear. Germline assignment: CDR1 SGHDT and CDR2 YYEEEE. V dropped 3 bases and J dropped 7 bases, with 16 bases sitting between them. The CDR3 is made up of 14 amino acids. The CDR3 bases are TGTGCCAGCAGCTCGTACAGTGGGTCGGTTGAAGCTTTCTTT. This sequence encodes CASSSYSGSVEAFF. Drawing the rest from reference TRBV5-6 and TRBJ1-1, the complete variable domain is DAGVTQSPTHLIKTRGQQVTLRCSPKSGHDTVSWYQQALGQGPQFIFQYYEEEERQRGNFPDRFSGHQFPNYSSELNVNALLLGDSALYLCASSSYSGSVEAFFGQGTRLTVV.

V usage is TRBV12-3 or TRBV12-4 and J usage is TRBJ1-1; D unresolved. CDR3 size: 11 residues. V lost 3 bases and J lost 11, with 10 bases in between. The DNA of the CDR3 is TGTGCCAGCAGTTTGGGGATAGGGGCTTTCTTT. This translates into CASSLGIGAFF.

This chain joins TRBV10-3 and TRBJ1-6, with D unresolved. The CDR3 loop spans 17 amino acids. Trimming removed 0 bases from V and 0 bases from J, with 9 bases in between. From germline, CDR1 is ENHRY and CDR2 SYGVKD. CDR3 bases: TGTGCCATCAGTGAGTCGAGAGCGAGCTCCTATAATTCACCCCTCCACTTT. Its translation is CAISESRASSYNSPLHF.

The chain links TRBV10-2 to TRBJ2-6, with 9 bases identical to TRBD1. The CDR3 runs to 15 residues. CDR1 and CDR2 from the germline V gene are WSHSY and SAAADI. V lost 8 bases, J lost 3 bases, and 5 bases stayed unmatched. The chain's CDR3 is CASGGQGGGANVLTF. The CDR3 bases are TGCGCCAGCGGGGGACAGGGTGGTGGGGCCAACGTCCTGACTTTC.